The T cell receptor (beta chain) under discussion was sequenced for a study of beta chain features in type 1 diabetes. This clone was picked up a small number of times. Its target is unknown. Trimming removed 4 bases at V and 5 bases at J, with 14 bases between. The CDR3 has 14 amino acids. Per germline, CDR1 SGHAT and CDR2 FQDESV (reference sequence). Study conclusions and caveats: Overrepresentation of cells with high TCR expression could result from cDNA sequencing. Among patients with Type 1 diabetes, TCRB CDR3s were moderately but significantly shorter in every one of the four CD4+ subsets.

Expressed TCRB transcripts were sequenced after all isolated RNA was converted to cDNA. Samples of naive, central memory and regulatory T cells yielded a mean of approximately 3.9 million reads. Using immunoSEQ multiplex PCR, the repertoire was profiled, and TCRdb retains in-frame clones only, with some absent. The top ten clones hold less than 0.03% of a sample with 240,000 or so clones, approximately 20% of them seen once. The sequence was collected from a woman aged 40 to 50 with type 1 diabetes. The specimen was naive CD4+ T cells from blood. This chain joins TRBV11-1 and TRBJ2-5; D may be TRBD2 (6 bases). The CDR3 spells CASSSPVGLETQYF. The CDR3 DNA follows: TGTGCCAGCAGCTCCCCCGTGGGACTGGAGACCCAGTACTTC.